The T cell receptor (beta chain) under discussion was sequenced for a study of shared clonotypes between healthy human individuals. For sorted subsets, roughly 210 ng DNA per replicate equaled 30,000 or so T cell genomes. Generated by immunoSEQ multiplex PCR, the TCRdb table keeps only in-frame clones and is missing some. The table lists some 2.3 million clones, roughly 93% of them singletons, with about 0.39% in the top ten. V was clipped by 6 bases and J by 2 bases; unmatched bases: 19. This CDR3 region has 19 residues. Per the germline V gene, CDR1 is MNHEY and CDR2 is SMNVEV (reference sequence). All the donors were Caucasian adults who lived in Nashville, Tennessee.

The chain links TRBV27 to TRBJ1-2, with 9 bases fitting TRBD1. Sequenced input: naive CD4+ T cells from PBMCs. Subset defined: CD45RA+ positively selected. The receptor comes from a man between 18 and 35 years old in good health. Some clones in this sample may be carry-over from other donors' samples. In DNA, the CDR3 is TGTGCCAGCAGCCCTGGCAGCAGGCCTAGAGACAGGGGGAACTATGGCTACACCTTC. Its protein is CASSPGSRPRDRGNYGYTF.